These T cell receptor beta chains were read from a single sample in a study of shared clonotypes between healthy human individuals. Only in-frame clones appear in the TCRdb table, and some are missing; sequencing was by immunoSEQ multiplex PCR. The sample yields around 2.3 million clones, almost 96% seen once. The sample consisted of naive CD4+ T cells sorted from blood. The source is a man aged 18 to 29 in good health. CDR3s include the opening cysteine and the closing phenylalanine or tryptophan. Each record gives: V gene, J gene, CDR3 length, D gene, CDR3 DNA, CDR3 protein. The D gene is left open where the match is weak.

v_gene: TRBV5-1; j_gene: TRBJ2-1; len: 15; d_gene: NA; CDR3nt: TGCGCCAGCAGCTTGGGTTCGGGGGCTGTAGATGAGCAGTTCTTC; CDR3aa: CASSLGSGAVDEQFF
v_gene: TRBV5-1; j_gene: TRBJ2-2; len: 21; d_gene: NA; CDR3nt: TGCGCCAGCAGCCCAAGAGTGGACACGCTATGGCCAGAAGGTAACACCGGGGAGCTGTTTTTT; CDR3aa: CASSPRVDTLWPEGNTGELFF
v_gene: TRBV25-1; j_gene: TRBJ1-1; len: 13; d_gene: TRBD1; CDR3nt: TGTGCCAGCAGTGATCCAGGGGGCACGGGGGCTTTCTTT; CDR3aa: CASSDPGGTGAFF
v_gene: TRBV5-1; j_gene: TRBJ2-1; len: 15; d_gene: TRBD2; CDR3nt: TGCGCCAGCAGCCCTGCGGGGGGATCCTACAATGAGCAGTTCTTC; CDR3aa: CASSPAGGSYNEQFF
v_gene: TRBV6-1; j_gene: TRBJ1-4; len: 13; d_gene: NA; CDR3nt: TGTGCCAGCAGGGATCGGGGACACGAAAAACTGTTTTTT; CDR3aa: CASRDRGHEKLFF
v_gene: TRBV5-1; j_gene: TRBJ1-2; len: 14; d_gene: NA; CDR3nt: TGCGCCAGCAGCTTGGAACCAGAGACCTATGGCTACACCTTC; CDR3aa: CASSLEPETYGYTF
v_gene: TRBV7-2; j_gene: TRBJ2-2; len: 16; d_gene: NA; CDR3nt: TGTGCCAGCAGCCCCAGGCACAGAACGAACACCGGGGAGCTGTTTTTT; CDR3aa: CASSPRHRTNTGELFF
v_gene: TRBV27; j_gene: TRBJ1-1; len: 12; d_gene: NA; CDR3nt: TGTGCCAGCAGGGATACCCTAGGCGTGGCTTTCTTT; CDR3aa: CASRDTLGVAFF
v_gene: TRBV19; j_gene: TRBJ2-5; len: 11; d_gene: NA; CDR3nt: TGTGCCAGTAGTATTTCAGAGACCCAGTACTTC; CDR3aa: CASSISETQYF
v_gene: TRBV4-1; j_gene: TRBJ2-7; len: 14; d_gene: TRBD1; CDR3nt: TGCGCCAGCAGCCAGGGGGACAGCTCCTACGAGCAGTACTTC; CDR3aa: CASSQGDSSYEQYF